The 28 T cell receptor beta chains below all came from one sample that was sequenced in a study of CD8 T cells in ankylosing spondylitis. Overall study findings and caveats: Seemingly distinctive of ankylosing spondylitis blood was a TCR beta motif formed by eight highly homologous variants.

TCRdb reanalysed the 5' RACE reads using MiXCR and keeps one entry per CDR3 protein. The sample gives about 220,000 distinct CDR3 sequences, approximately 20% of which show up once; roughly 42% is in the top ten. No cognate antigen is known for these TCRs. Sequences were obtained from blood, either unsorted or a sorted T cell fraction (not recorded which). Every receptor here comes from a male donor with ankylosing spondylitis.

This clonotype came up many times. The genes are TRBV12-3 or TRBV12-4 and TRBJ2-1, with 12 bases lining up with TRBD1. Losses at the gene ends were 5 bases for V and 7 bases for J; bases not matched to a gene: 6. This CDR3 spans 15 amino acids. The CDR3: CASSAGQGAYNEQFF. The CDR3 nucleotides are TGTGCCAGCAGTGCGGGACAGGGGGCTTATAATGAGCAGTTCTTC.

This clonotype was detected many times. This chain joins TRBV12-3 or TRBV12-4 and TRBJ1-2, with 8 bases identical to TRBD1. The V segment lost 5 bases and the J segment 8 bases; nucleotides outside the gene matches: 4. The CDR3 extends over 12 amino acids. The CDR3 nucleotides read TGTGCCAGCAGTGGACAGGGCGGGGGCTACACCTTC. It is translated as CASSGQGGGYTF.

The chain employs TRBV4-1 and TRBJ1-2; D not certain. Trimming pared 0 bases from V and 4 bases from J, leaving 15 bases between. The CDR3 runs to 16 residues. Germline loops: CDR1 MGHRA, CDR2 YSYEKL. CDR3 sequence: CASSQDYGIRVYGYTF. For the CDR3, the DNA is TGCGCCAGCAGCCAAGATTATGGGATTAGGGTCTATGGCTACACCTTC.

This clonotype was counted between two and nine times. The rearrangement uses TRBV15 and TRBJ1-1; 12 bases are a match to TRBD1. Germline CDR1 LNHNV, CDR2 YYDKDF (reference sequence). V shed 5 bases and J 9 bases; nucleotides not matched to a gene: 7. This CDR3 has 14 residues. DNA for the CDR3: TGTGCCACCAGCCTGGGGACAGGGGGCCCTCAAGCTTTCTTT. It yields the protein CATSLGTGGPQAFF.

The chain has TRBV6-1 and TRBJ2-1; maybe TRBD2 (6 bases). This CDR3 has 11 amino acids. The germline V and J ends were trimmed by 8 bases and 13 bases, with 15 bases remaining between them. From germline, CDR1 is MNHNS and CDR2 SASEGT. DNA of the CDR3: TGTGCCAGCTTTGCAGGAGGGGCACAGTTCTTC. It encodes CASFAGGAQFF.

Note on this clonotype: An end of the junction differs from the germline gene, which may be a read error. This chain connects TRBV5-1 to TRBJ1-2; D is unclear. Germline V lookup: CDR1 SGHRS, CDR2 YFSETQ. The CDR3 runs 15 residues. The DNA of the CDR3 is TGCGCCAGCAGCTTGGATACAACAGCTAACTATGACTACACCTTC. It encodes CASSLDTTANYDYTF.

This clonotype was detected only a few times. This chain joins TRBV7-8 and TRBJ1-3; D unclear. V lost 0 bases and J 9 bases, leaving 15 bases between the germline ends. Germline V lookup: CDR1 SGHVS, CDR2 FQNEAQ. The CDR3 is 15 amino acids. CDR3 sequence reads: CASSLAPMGGSTIYF. The CDR3 DNA reads as TGTGCCAGCAGCTTAGCGCCGATGGGCGGGAGCACCATATATTTT.

With respect to this clonotype: A much bigger clone sits one base away, suggesting this may be a read error. This CDR3 is missing its conserved last phenylalanine or tryptophan, likely due to a read error. The chain couples TRBV2 to TRBJ2-1; D is undetermined. Germline-derived CDR1 and CDR2 are SNHLY and FYNNEI. This CDR3 comprises 13 residues. V was clipped by 2 bases and J by 4 bases, with 6 bases between them. For the CDR3, the DNA is TGTGCCAGCAGTGAAAGTTCTTACAATGAGCAGTTCCTC. Translated, it gives CASSESSYNEQFL.

This clonotype was detected only a few times. The V and J genes are TRBV4-1 and TRBJ1-5; D unresolved. This CDR3 region has 15 residues. Germline V lookup: CDR1 MGHRA, CDR2 YSYEKL. Trimming took off 0 bases at V and 3 bases at J, with 9 bases between the two ends. This CDR3 reads CASSQEYSFNQPQHF. In nucleotides, the CDR3 is TGCGCCAGCAGCCAAGAATACAGCTTCAATCAGCCCCAGCATTTT.

CDR3 DNA sequence: TGTGCCAGCAGCTGGGACTTCTACAATGAGCAGTTCTTC. It codes for CASSWDFYNEQFF. This chain connects TRBV7-2 to TRBJ2-1; TRBD2 is a possible D gene (6 bases). The germline gives CDR1 SGHTA, CDR2 FQGNSA. The CDR3 sequence is 13 residues long. The germline V and J ends were trimmed by 4 bases and 3 bases, with 7 bases remaining between them.

Here the CDR3 DNA reads TGTGCCAGCAGTTACTCGATGGACAGGGCCTACGAGCAGTACTTC. It is translated as CASSYSMDRAYEQYF. The chain recombines TRBV6-2 or TRBV6-3 with TRBJ2-7; TRBD1 aligns across 8 bases. This CDR3 is 15 amino acids long. The germline gives CDR1 MNHEY, CDR2 SVGEGT. The V and J ends lost 0 bases and 2 bases, in that order; junction bases with no gene match: 3.

This clonotype has just a few counts. The gene calls are TRBV5-1 and TRBJ2-1; TRBD2 matches 11 bases. This CDR3 contains 20 residues. CDR1 is SGHRS and CDR2 is YFSETQ in the germline V gene. J lost 0 bases, V lost 5 bases, and 16 bases had no gene match. The CDR3 bases are TGCGCCAGCAGACCAACACTAGCGGGGGATCAACCCCTCTCCTACAATGAGCAGTTCTTC. Its protein is CASRPTLAGDQPLSYNEQFF.

The V gene is TRBV6-1, the J gene TRBJ1-1; TRBD1 is a possible D gene (5 bases). V was clipped by 6 bases and J by 10 bases, with 18 bases between them. Germline V CDR1 and CDR2: MNHNS, SASEGT. CDR3 size: 13 residues. This chain's CDR3 is CASRSNGGEGAFF. In DNA, the CDR3 is TGTGCCAGCAGGTCCAACGGGGGGGAGGGAGCTTTCTTT.

The chain uses TRBV5-4 and TRBJ1-2; D is possibly TRBD1 (5 bases). The CDR3 has 16 residues. Trimming removed 1 base from V and 0 bases from J, with 13 bases in between. Per the germline V gene, CDR1 is SGHNT and CDR2 is YYREEE (reference sequence). The CDR3 nucleotides are TGTGCCAGCAGCTTGTTTCCGGGGGAAGCTAACTATGGCTACACCTTC. It translates to CASSLFPGEANYGYTF.

There are many counts of this clonotype. The V and J genes are TRBV29-1 and TRBJ2-1; TRBD1 is a possible D gene (6 bases). Germline CDR1 reads SQVTM; CDR2 reads ANQGSEA. V lost 6 bases to trimming and J lost 7 bases, with 16 bases between them. CDR3 length: 13 amino acids. This CDR3 is CSVDGQTLNEQFF. CDR3 DNA: TGCAGCGTGGATGGACAGACTCTAAATGAGCAGTTCTTC.

Written as DNA, the CDR3 is TGTGCCAGCAGCTTAAGGCCGGGACTCAACTACAATGAGCAGTTCTTC. Residues: CASSLRPGLNYNEQFF. The chain uses TRBV7-3 and TRBJ2-1; D is perhaps TRBD2 (6 bases). V lost 1 base to trimming and J lost 3 bases, with 13 bases between them. The germline gives CDR1 SGHTA, CDR2 FQGTGA. This CDR3 region has 16 residues.

This chain connects TRBV10-2 to TRBJ2-1, with a tentative D call TRBD1 (6 bases). Trimming took off 0 bases at V and 4 bases at J, with 16 bases between the two ends. The CDR3 extends over 17 amino acids. Germline lookup yields CDR1 WSHSY and CDR2 SAAADI. CDR3 protein: CASSESITGIVYNEQFF. In DNA form, the CDR3 reads TGCGCCAGCAGTGAGTCGATAACAGGGATCGTTTACAATGAGCAGTTCTTC.

This clonotype was counted between two and nine times. J is TRBJ2-1 and V is TRBV7-9; 9 bases align to TRBD1. CDR3 size: 16 residues. The germline V gene encodes CDR1 SEHNR and CDR2 FQNEAQ (reference sequence). The V gene end was trimmed by 5 bases and the J gene end by 2 bases; junction bases not matched to a gene: 7. Written as DNA, the CDR3 is TGTGCCAGCAGCACCGGGGACAGGGTGGCCTACAATGAGCAGTTCTTC. This translates into CASSTGDRVAYNEQFF.

This chain links TRBV28 with TRBJ2-2; tentatively, D is TRBD2 (6 bases). The CDR3 length is 16 residues. V was clipped by 9 bases and J by 0 bases, with 17 bases between them. Germline CDR1 and CDR2: MDHEN and SYDVKM. CDR3 bases: TGTGCCAGTGAGGGAGGTGCTAGCGCGAACACCGGGGAGCTGTTTTTT. Encoded protein: CASEGGASANTGELFF.

The rearrangement uses TRBV3-1 and TRBJ1-4; 9 bases are shared with TRBD1. Germline assignment: CDR1 LGHDT and CDR2 YNNKEL (reference sequence). The CDR3 has 19 residues. J was trimmed by 4 bases and V by 2 bases; bases with no gene match: 14. Here the CDR3 DNA reads TGTGCCAGCAGCCAACCCGGGACAGGGTCGGATGGGGATAATGAAAAACTGTTTTTT. Protein product: CASSQPGTGSDGDNEKLFF.

This clonotype was seen more than once but under ten times. The chain couples TRBV9 to TRBJ1-2; D gene uncertain. V dropped 4 bases and J dropped 0 bases, with 10 bases sitting between them. Germline values: CDR1 SGDLS, CDR2 YYNGEE. The CDR3 spans 14 residues. The CDR3: CASSLGNSNYGYTF. The CDR3 region has the DNA TGTGCCAGCAGCCTGGGGAATTCTAACTATGGCTACACCTTC.

The gene calls are TRBV2 and TRBJ1-1; tentatively, D is TRBD1 (5 bases). Germline V gene data show CDR1 as SNHLY and CDR2 as FYNNEI. Trimming left V 2 bases short and J 4 bases short, with 11 bases between. The CDR3 runs 14 residues. CDR3 protein: CASSEPQGTTEAFF. CDR3 DNA sequence: TGTGCCAGCAGTGAACCCCAGGGAACCACTGAAGCTTTCTTT.

This clonotype was seen only a few times. This chain links TRBV29-1 with TRBJ2-7, with 9 bases fitting TRBD1. Germline V gene lookup returns CDR1 SQVTM and CDR2 ANQGSEA. The trim removed 7 bases at V and 0 bases at J, leaving 4 bases unmatched. The CDR3 has 13 amino acids. The CDR3 is CSAGTGSSYEQYF. CDR3 bases: TGCAGCGCCGGGACAGGGAGCTCCTACGAGCAGTACTTC.

This clonotype was observed a handful of times. The rearrangement uses TRBV7-9 and TRBJ2-7; D gene unclear. CDR1 is SEHNR and CDR2 is FQNEAQ in the germline V gene (reference sequence). With 2 bases removed from V and 5 bases from J, the gap between germline ends came to 13 bases. The CDR3 sequence is 14 residues long. The CDR3 DNA sequence: TGTGCCAGCAGCTTAACCAGCTACAACGACGAGCAGTACTTC. This gives the protein CASSLTSYNDEQYF.

This clonotype was counted a few times. V usage is TRBV5-1 and J usage is TRBJ1-4; the match to TRBD1 covers 7 bases. Trimming took 0 bases from V and 5 from J; bases not matched to a gene: 13. This CDR3 is built from 18 residues. Germline V gene lookup returns CDR1 SGHRS and CDR2 YFSETQ. This CDR3 reads CASSLESLWDSGNEKLFF. DNA of the CDR3: TGCGCCAGCAGCTTGGAATCCCTTTGGGACAGCGGCAATGAAAAACTGTTTTTT.

The V and J genes are TRBV6-5 and TRBJ1-5; weak D call: TRBD1 (5 bases). V dropped 2 bases and J dropped 1 base, with 6 bases sitting between them. This CDR3 spans 14 amino acids. Germline V gives CDR1 MNHEY, CDR2 SVGAGI. In DNA, the CDR3 is TGTGCCAGCAGTTACCCAGGGAGCAATCAGCCCCAGCATTTT. As protein: CASSYPGSNQPQHF.

This chain joins TRBV27 and TRBJ1-2; 7 bases fit TRBD1. The CDR3 spans 16 residues. The J segment lost 4 bases and the V segment lost 5 bases, leaving 13 bases of the junction unmatched. CDR1 MNHEY and CDR2 SMNVEV come from the germline V gene (reference sequence). CDR3 residues: CASSTTRTGFRYGYTF. CDR3 in DNA: TGTGCCAGCAGTACGACCCGGACAGGTTTTCGCTATGGCTACACCTTC.

This clonotype has just a few counts. The rearrangement joins TRBV7-3 to TRBJ2-1; tentatively, D is TRBD1 or TRBD2 (5 bases each). Germline CDR1 and CDR2: SGHTA and FQGTGA. The ends were cut back, 8 bases at V and 3 bases at J, with 11 bases in the middle. The CDR3 contains 13 residues. The CDR3 protein is CASAWDGYNEQFF. The DNA of the CDR3 is TGTGCCAGCGCCTGGGACGGCTACAATGAGCAGTTCTTC.